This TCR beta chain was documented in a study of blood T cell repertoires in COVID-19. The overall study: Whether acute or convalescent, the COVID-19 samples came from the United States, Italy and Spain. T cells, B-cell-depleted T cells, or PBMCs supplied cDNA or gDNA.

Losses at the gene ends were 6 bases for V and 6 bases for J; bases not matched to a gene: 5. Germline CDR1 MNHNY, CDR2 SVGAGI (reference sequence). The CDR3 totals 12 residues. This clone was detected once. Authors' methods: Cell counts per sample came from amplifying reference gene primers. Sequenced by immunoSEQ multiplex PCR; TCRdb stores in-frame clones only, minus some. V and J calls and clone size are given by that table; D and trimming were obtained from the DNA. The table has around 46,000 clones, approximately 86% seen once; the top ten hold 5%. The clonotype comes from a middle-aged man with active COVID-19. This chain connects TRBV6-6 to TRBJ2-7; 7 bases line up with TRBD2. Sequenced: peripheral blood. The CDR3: CASSLGGGEQYF. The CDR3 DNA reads TGTGCCAGCAGCCTGGGCGGGGGCGAGCAGTACTTC.